This paragraph reports one T cell receptor beta chain. The sample is drawn from a study of blood T cell repertoires in COVID-19. Across the whole study: The samples span acute and convalescent COVID-19 from the United States, Italy and Spain.

TCRdb's copy holds only in-frame clones and misses some; the assay was immunoSEQ multiplex PCR. This repertoire shows a few hundred thousand clones, roughly 85% found once; its top ten account for 7.2%. Trimming took off 4 bases at V and 6 bases at J, with 20 bases between the two ends. The V gene's germline CDR1 is SGHDN and CDR2 FVKESK. This CDR3 spans 16 amino acids. This chain uses TRBV14 with TRBJ2-3; perhaps TRBD2 as D (6 bases). The receptor was isolated from a human donor in a cohort sampled during active COVID-19. The sequencing sample was made of peripheral blood. CDR3 nucleotide sequence: TGTGCCAGCAGCCCGCCGGGACTTAGTTTAGGGGATACGCAGTATTTT. This sequence encodes CASSPPGLSLGDTQYF.